This is a list of T cell receptor beta chains from one sample in a study of memory CD4+ T cells and cytomegalovirus serostatus. The data were produced by immunoSEQ multiplex PCR, yet TCRdb's version contains in-frame clones alone and is incomplete. Of tens of thousands of clones in the sample, less than 80% are singletons; the top ten hold 0.75% to 0.9%. The sample consisted of memory CD4+ T cells from blood. These receptors were taken from an adult in good health and CMV-seronegative. Both conserved end residues are part of each CDR3. A D gene is named only where the DNA matches it firmly. Size is stated for part of the rows, as once, few or many counts, or as a class when the clone is expanded.

V: TRBV6-1; size: NA; J: TRBJ1-3; D: NA; DNA: TGTGCCAGCAGTGAAGAGGGGGGGAGCACCATATATTTT; CDR3: CASSEEGGSTIYF
V: TRBV19; size: NA; J: TRBJ1-4; D: NA; DNA: TGTGCCAGTAGTCCGCGGAGACTGAATGAAAAACTGTTTTTT; CDR3: CASSPRRLNEKLFF
V: TRBV5-6; size: NA; J: TRBJ1-1; D: TRBD1; DNA: TGTGCCAGCAGCTTGTTTGACAGGGGGAACACTGAAGCTTTCTTT; CDR3: CASSLFDRGNTEAFF
V: TRBV5-6; size: NA; J: TRBJ1-4; D: NA; DNA: TGTGCCAGCAGCCCACCCCGGGGAGCGGCAACTAATGAAAAACTGTTTTTT; CDR3: CASSPPRGAATNEKLFF
V: TRBV2; size: NA; J: TRBJ1-1; D: NA; DNA: TGTGCCAGCAGTCTTCAGGGGCGTGAAGCTTTCTTT; CDR3: CASSLQGREAFF
V: TRBV30; size: NA; J: TRBJ2-7; D: NA; DNA: TGTGGCGTGAACGGGGGTCGGAACGAGCAGTACTTC; CDR3: CGVNGGRNEQYF
V: TRBV2; size: few; J: TRBJ2-7; D: TRBD1; DNA: TGTGCCAGCAGTCTGCAGACAGGGGGCTATTTACCGCAGTACTTC; CDR3: CASSLQTGGYLPQYF
V: TRBV4-1; size: NA; J: TRBJ1-1; D: TRBD1; DNA: TGCGCCAGCAGCCTGACGGACAGGGTTACTGAAGCTTTCTTT; CDR3: CASSLTDRVTEAFF
V: TRBV18; size: NA; J: TRBJ2-7; D: TRBD2; DNA: TGTGCCAGCTCGGGAGGGTTCGAGCAGTACTTC; CDR3: CASSGGFEQYF
V: TRBV6-6; size: NA; J: TRBJ2-7; D: NA; DNA: TGTGCCAGCAGTTACCATAGACTGGGCTACGAGCAGTACTTC; CDR3: CASSYHRLGYEQYF
V: TRBV6-5; size: NA; J: TRBJ2-3; D: TRBD1; DNA: TGTGCCAGCAGCAGAGACAGGGATTCCACAGATACGCAGTATTTT; CDR3: CASSRDRDSTDTQYF